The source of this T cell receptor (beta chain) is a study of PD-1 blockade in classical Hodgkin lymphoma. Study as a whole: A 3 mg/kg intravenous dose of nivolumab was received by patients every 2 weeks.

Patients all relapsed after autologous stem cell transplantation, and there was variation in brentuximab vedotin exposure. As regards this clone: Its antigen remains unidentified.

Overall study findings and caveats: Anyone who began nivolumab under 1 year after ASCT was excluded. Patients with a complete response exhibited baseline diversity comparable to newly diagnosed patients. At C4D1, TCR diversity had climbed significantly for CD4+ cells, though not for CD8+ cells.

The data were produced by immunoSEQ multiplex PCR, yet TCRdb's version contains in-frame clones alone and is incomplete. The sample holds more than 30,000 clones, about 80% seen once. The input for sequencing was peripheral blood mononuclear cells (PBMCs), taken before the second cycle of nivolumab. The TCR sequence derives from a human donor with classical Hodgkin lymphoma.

CDR3 loop: CATSRDRRGREKLFF. The CDR3 bases are TGTGCCACCAGCAGAGATCGCCGGGGCAGAGAAAAACTGTTTTTT. J is TRBJ1-4 and V is TRBV15, with TRBD1 as a possible D gene (5 bases). V dropped 0 bases and J dropped 8 bases, with 13 bases sitting between them. Per the germline V gene, CDR1 is LNHNV and CDR2 is YYDKDF (reference sequence). The CDR3 spans 15 residues.